This is a list of T cell receptor beta chains from one sample in a study of T cell responses to AZD1222 COVID-19 vaccine. This table comes from immunoSEQ multiplex PCR, and its TCRdb copy is limited to in-frame clones, with some not included. The repertoire includes 130,000 or so clones, about 82% of them detected once, and approximately 12% sits in the top ten. The sequencing here drew on peripheral blood, taken on day 0 of AZD1222 vaccination. Receptors originate from an adult in good health. Each CDR3 is given with its conserved first and last residue. D genes are given only for firm matches. Only part of the rows carry a size: once, few, many, or a class if the clone is expanded.

D gene,CDR3 length,clone size,V gene,J gene,CDR3 protein,CDR3 DNA
TRBD2,17,once,TRBV4-2,TRBJ2-1,CASSQDLAGAPNDEQFF,TGTGCCAGCAGCCAAGATCTAGCGGGAGCCCCGAACGATGAGCAGTTCTTC
.,14,many,TRBV6-2/TRBV6-3,TRBJ1-1,CASSYVGGATEAFF,TGTGCCAGCAGTTACGTAGGGGGGGCAACTGAAGCTTTCTTT
TRBD2,15,.,TRBV10-3,TRBJ2-5,CAISGSSGRAETQYF,TGTGCCATCAGTGGCTCGAGCGGGAGGGCGGAGACCCAGTACTTC
.,12,.,TRBV2,TRBJ2-1,CASSDTMGEQFF,TGTGCCAGCAGTGATACGATGGGTGAGCAGTTCTTC
.,13,.,TRBV6-2/TRBV6-3,TRBJ1-2,CASSVDSNYGYTF,TGTGCCAGCAGTGTGGACAGTAACTATGGCTACACCTTC
TRBD1,15,.,TRBV14,TRBJ1-6,CASSQQQGALSPLHF,TGTGCCAGCAGCCAACAACAGGGGGCATTATCACCCCTCCACTTT
.,15,few,TRBV7-9,TRBJ1-4,CASSLSAAANEKLFF,TGTGCCAGCAGCTTATCGGCGGCAGCAAATGAAAAACTGTTTTTT
.,14,.,TRBV7-9,TRBJ1-3,CASSFGTIGNTIYF,TGTGCCAGCAGCTTTGGCACAATCGGAAACACCATATATTTT
.,12,few,TRBV2,TRBJ2-7,CASSDLDRQQYF,TGTGCCAGCAGTGACTTGGACAGACAGCAGTACTTC
.,14,.,TRBV11-2,TRBJ1-1,CASSLQGQPTEAFF,TGTGCCAGCAGCTTACAGGGACAACCCACTGAAGCTTTCTTT
TRBD1,14,.,TRBV10-3,TRBJ2-7,CAISAGGVVNEQYF,TGTGCCATCAGCGCAGGGGGCGTAGTAAACGAGCAGTACTTC
.,11,.,TRBV5-8,TRBJ2-3,CASSPPETPGF,TGTGCCAGCAGCCCCCCGGAGACGCCGGGATTT
.,13,.,TRBV6-5,TRBJ1-1,CASRFVRDSEAFF,TGTGCCAGCAGATTCGTGAGGGATTCTGAAGCTTTCTTT
TRBD1,16,.,TRBV11-2,TRBJ2-2,CASSLVGTGDTGELFF,TGTGCCAGCAGCTTAGTAGGGACAGGGGACACCGGGGAGCTGTTTTTT
.,12,.,TRBV7-8,TRBJ1-1,CASSQTRGEAFF,TGTGCCAGCAGCCAGACGAGGGGTGAAGCTTTCTTT
.,12,.,TRBV28,TRBJ2-7,CASSSFPYEQYF,TGTGCCAGCAGTTCGTTTCCTTACGAGCAGTACTTC
TRBD1,13,.,TRBV5-5,TRBJ1-6,CASSWGTGEALHF,TGTGCCAGCAGCTGGGGAACAGGGGAGGCCCTCCACTTT
.,14,.,TRBV6-5,TRBJ1-3,CASSYSNVGNTIYF,TGTGCCAGCAGTTACTCAAACGTAGGAAACACCATATATTTT
.,14,.,TRBV6-4,TRBJ1-2,CASSDGSGHYGYTF,TGTGCCAGCAGTGACGGTAGCGGCCACTATGGCTACACCTTC
.,17,.,TRBV18,TRBJ2-3,CASSKFQGAPRRDTQYF,TGTGCCAGCTCTAAGTTCCAAGGGGCCCCGAGAAGAGATACGCAGTATTTT
TRBD1,14,.,TRBV7-2,TRBJ2-2,CASSPQTGPGELFF,TGTGCCAGCAGCCCACAGACAGGGCCCGGGGAGCTGTTTTTT
.,16,.,TRBV10-1,TRBJ1-5,CASSESDSRINQPQHF,TGCGCCAGCAGTGAGTCGGACAGTAGGATAAATCAGCCCCAGCATTTT
.,14,.,TRBV11-2,TRBJ2-1,CASSLVRLANEQFF,TGTGCCAGCAGCTTAGTCCGGCTAGCGAATGAGCAGTTCTTC
.,12,.,TRBV28,TRBJ2-3,CASSKSLDTQYF,TGTGCCAGCAGTAAGTCTTTAGATACGCAGTATTTT
.,14,.,TRBV5-6,TRBJ2-5,CASSLRGYQETQYF,TGTGCCAGCAGCTTGAGGGGATACCAAGAGACCCAGTACTTC
.,14,.,TRBV5-1,TRBJ2-7,CASSLVPGNYEQYF,TGCGCCAGCAGCTTGGTCCCAGGGAACTACGAGCAGTACTTC
.,18,few,TRBV4-1,TRBJ1-1,CASSQDPNVGGARTEAFF,TGCGCCAGCAGCCAAGATCCAAATGTGGGGGGCGCTCGTACTGAAGCTTTCTTT
.,13,.,TRBV5-4,TRBJ2-5,CASSSVLSETQYF,TGTGCCAGCAGCTCGGTACTATCGGAGACCCAGTACTTC